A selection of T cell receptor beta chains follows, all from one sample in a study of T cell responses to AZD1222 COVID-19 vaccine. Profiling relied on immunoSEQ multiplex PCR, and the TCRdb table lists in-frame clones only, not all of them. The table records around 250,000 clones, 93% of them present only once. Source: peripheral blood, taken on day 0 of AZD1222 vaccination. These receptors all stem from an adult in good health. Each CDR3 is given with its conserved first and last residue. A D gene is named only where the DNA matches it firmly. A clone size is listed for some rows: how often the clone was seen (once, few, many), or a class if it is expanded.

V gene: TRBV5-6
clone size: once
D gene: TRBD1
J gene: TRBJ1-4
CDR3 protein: CASSLVTGNEKLFF
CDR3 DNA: TGTGCCAGCAGCTTAGTGACAGGGAATGAAAAACTGTTTTTT

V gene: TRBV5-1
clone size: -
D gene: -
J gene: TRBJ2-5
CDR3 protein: CASSPVTLWETQYF
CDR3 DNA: TGCGCCAGCAGCCCGGTCACCCTTTGGGAGACCCAGTACTTC

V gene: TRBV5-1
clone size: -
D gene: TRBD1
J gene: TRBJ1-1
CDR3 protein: CASSLQSGGNTEAFF
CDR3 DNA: TGCGCCAGCAGCTTGCAGTCAGGGGGCAACACTGAAGCTTTCTTT

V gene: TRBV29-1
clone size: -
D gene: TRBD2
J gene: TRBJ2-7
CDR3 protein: CSVSGTSYNYEQYF
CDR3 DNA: TGCAGCGTTTCTGGGACTAGCTATAACTACGAGCAGTACTTC

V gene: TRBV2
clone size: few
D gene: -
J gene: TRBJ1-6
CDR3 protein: CASSEGAGVTIYNSPLHF
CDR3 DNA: TGTGCCAGCAGTGAAGGGGCAGGGGTAACCATCTATAATTCACCCCTCCACTTT

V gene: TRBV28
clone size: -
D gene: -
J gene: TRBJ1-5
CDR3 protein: CASSMIASLVGPQHF
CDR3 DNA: TGTGCCAGCAGTATGATCGCCTCCCTGGTTGGGCCCCAGCATTTT

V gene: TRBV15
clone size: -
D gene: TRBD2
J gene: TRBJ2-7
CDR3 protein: CATSRAGGIYEQYF
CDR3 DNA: TGTGCCACCAGCAGAGCGGGAGGGATTTACGAGCAGTACTTC

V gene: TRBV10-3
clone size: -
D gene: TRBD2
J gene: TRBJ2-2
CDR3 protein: CATGETSGGSTGELFF
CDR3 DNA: TGTGCCACAGGGGAGACTAGCGGGGGGTCTACCGGGGAGCTGTTTTTT

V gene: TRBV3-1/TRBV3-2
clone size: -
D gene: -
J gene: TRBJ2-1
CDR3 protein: CASSQGYNEQFF
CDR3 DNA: TGTGCCAGCAGCCAAGGGTACAATGAGCAGTTCTTC

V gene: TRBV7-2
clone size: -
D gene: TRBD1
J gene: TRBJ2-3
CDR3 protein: CASRSDREADTQYF
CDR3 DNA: TGTGCCAGCAGATCGGACAGGGAGGCAGATACGCAGTATTTT

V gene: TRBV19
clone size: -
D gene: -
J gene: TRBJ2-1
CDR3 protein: CASTTRYNEQFF
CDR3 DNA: TGTGCCAGTACTACTAGATACAATGAGCAGTTCTTC

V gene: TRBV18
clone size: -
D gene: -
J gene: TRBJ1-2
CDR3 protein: CASPLFGANYGYTF
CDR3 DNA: TGTGCCAGCCCCTTGTTCGGGGCTAACTATGGCTACACCTTC

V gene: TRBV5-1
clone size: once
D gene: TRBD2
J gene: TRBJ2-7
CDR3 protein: CASTPGGSGTPYEQYF
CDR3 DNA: TGCGCCAGCACCCCTGGGGGTAGCGGGACTCCCTACGAGCAGTACTTC

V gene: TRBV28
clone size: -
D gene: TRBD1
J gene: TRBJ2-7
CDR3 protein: CASRRTGTYEQYF
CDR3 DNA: TGTGCCAGCAGACGGACAGGAACCTACGAGCAGTACTTC

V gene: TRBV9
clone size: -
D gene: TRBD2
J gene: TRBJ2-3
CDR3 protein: CASSGIAGGTDTQYF
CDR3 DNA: TGTGCCAGCAGCGGCATAGCGGGGGGCACAGATACGCAGTATTTT

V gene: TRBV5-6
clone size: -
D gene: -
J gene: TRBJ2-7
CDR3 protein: CASSQGPTGSYEQYF
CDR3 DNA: TGTGCCAGCAGCCAAGGGCCTACAGGATCCTACGAGCAGTACTTC

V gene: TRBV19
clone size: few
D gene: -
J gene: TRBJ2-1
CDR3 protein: CASSIGGYNEQFF
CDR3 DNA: TGTGCCAGTAGTATAGGAGGGTACAATGAGCAGTTCTTC

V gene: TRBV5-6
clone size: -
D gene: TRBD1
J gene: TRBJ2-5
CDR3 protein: CASSLGQGAQETQYF
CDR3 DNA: TGTGCCAGCAGCCTCGGACAGGGGGCACAAGAGACCCAGTACTTC

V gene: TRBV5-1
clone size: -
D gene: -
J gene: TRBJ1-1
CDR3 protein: CASSLVGSLNTEAFF
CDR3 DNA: TGCGCCAGCAGCTTGGTAGGCAGTCTAAACACTGAAGCTTTCTTT

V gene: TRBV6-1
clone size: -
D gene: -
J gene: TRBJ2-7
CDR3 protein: CASSDRGGYEQYF
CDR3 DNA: TGTGCCAGCAGTGACAGGGGGGGGTACGAGCAGTACTTC

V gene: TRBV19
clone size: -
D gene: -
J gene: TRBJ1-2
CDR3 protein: CASSPTRDMYGYTF
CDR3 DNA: TGTGCCAGTAGTCCCACCCGGGACATGTATGGCTACACCTTC

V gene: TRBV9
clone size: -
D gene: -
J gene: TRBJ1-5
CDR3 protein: CASSVFGGNQPQHF
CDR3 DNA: TGTGCCAGCAGCGTATTTGGGGGCAATCAGCCCCAGCATTTT

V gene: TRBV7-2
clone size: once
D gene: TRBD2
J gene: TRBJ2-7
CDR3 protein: CASSLSGLAAYEQYF
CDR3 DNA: TGTGCCAGCAGCTTATCGGGACTAGCGGCCTACGAGCAGTACTTC

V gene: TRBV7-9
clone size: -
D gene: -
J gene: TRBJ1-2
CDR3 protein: CASSFGRKANYGYTF
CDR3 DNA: TGTGCCAGCAGCTTCGGTCGGAAAGCTAACTATGGCTACACCTTC

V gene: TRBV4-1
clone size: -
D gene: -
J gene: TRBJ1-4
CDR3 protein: CASSHAGGNEKLFF
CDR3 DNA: TGCGCCAGCAGTCACGCTGGGGGGAATGAAAAACTGTTTTTT

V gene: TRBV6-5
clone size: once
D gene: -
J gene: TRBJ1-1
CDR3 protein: CASSYFLGANTEAFF
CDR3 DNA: TGTGCCAGCAGTTACTTCTTGGGGGCGAACACTGAAGCTTTCTTT

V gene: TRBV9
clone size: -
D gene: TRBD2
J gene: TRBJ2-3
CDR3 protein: CASSKTSGLTDTQYF
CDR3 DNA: TGTGCCAGCAGCAAGACTAGCGGTCTCACAGATACGCAGTATTTT

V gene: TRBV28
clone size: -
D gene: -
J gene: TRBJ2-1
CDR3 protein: CASIGAGQKGNSYNEQFF
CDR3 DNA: TGTGCCAGCATTGGGGCAGGGCAAAAGGGTAACTCCTACAATGAGCAGTTCTTC

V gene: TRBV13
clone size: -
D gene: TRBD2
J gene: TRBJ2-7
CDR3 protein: CATSPTEGLAAGEQYF
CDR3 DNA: TGTGCCACCAGTCCGACTGAGGGGCTAGCGGCGGGCGAGCAGTACTTC

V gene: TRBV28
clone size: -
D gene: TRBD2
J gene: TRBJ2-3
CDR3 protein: CASSLPGGGTDTQYF
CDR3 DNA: TGTGCCAGCAGTCTTCCGGGAGGGGGAACAGATACGCAGTATTTT

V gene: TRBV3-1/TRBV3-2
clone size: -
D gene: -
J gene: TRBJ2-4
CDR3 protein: CASSQEALAKNIQYF
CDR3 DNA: TGTGCCAGCAGCCAAGAAGCCCTAGCCAAAAACATTCAGTACTTC

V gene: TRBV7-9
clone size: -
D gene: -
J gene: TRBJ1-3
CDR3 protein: CASSSRGSTAGNTIYF
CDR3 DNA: TGTGCCAGCAGTTCCAGAGGTAGTACCGCTGGAAACACCATATATTTT

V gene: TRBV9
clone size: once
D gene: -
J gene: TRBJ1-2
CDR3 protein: CASSEARGRHYGYTF
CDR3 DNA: TGTGCCAGCAGCGAGGCGAGGGGGAGGCACTATGGCTACACCTTC

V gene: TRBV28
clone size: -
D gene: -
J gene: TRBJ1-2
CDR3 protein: CASIKGANYGYTF
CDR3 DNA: TGTGCCAGCATAAAAGGTGCTAACTATGGCTACACCTTC

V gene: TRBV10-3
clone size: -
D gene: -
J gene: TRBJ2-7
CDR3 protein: CAIGTSSYEQYF
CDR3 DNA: TGTGCCATCGGGACCTCTTCCTACGAGCAGTACTTC

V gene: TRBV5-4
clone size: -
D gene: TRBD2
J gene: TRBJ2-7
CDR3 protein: CASSPRTSRTGEQYF
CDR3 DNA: TGTGCCAGCAGCCCAAGGACTAGCCGGACGGGGGAGCAGTACTTC

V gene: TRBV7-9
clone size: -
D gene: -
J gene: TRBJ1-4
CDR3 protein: CASSLMSGGEKLFF
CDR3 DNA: TGTGCCAGCAGCTTAATGTCGGGTGGTGAAAAACTGTTTTTT

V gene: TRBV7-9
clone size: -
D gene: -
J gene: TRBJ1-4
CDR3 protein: CASSLVSPDEKLFF
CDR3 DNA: TGTGCCAGCAGTCTCGTTAGCCCGGACGAAAAACTGTTTTTT

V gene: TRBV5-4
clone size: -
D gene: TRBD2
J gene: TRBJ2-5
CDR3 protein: CASSLASGGETQYF
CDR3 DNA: TGTGCCAGCAGCTTGGCGAGCGGGGGGGAGACCCAGTACTTC

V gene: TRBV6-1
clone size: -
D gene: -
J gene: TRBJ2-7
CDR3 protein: CASSGVSGFPIGEQYF
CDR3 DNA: TGTGCCAGCAGTGGAGTTAGCGGTTTCCCAATTGGCGAGCAGTACTTC

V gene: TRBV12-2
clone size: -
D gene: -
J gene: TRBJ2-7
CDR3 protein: CASRYYEQYF
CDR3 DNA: TGTGCAAGTCGCTATTACGAGCAGTACTTC

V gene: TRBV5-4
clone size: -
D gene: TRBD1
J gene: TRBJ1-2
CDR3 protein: CASSLRQGAYGYTF
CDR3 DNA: TGTGCCAGCAGCTTGCGCCAGGGGGCCTATGGCTACACCTTC

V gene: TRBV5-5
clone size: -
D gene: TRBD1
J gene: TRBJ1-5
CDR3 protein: CASSPGTGGSANQPQHF
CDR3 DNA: TGTGCCAGCAGCCCTGGGACAGGGGGGAGTGCAAATCAGCCCCAGCATTTT

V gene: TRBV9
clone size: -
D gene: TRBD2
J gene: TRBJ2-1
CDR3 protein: CASSRASGNEQFF
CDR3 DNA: TGTGCCAGCAGCCGGGCTAGCGGCAATGAGCAGTTCTTC

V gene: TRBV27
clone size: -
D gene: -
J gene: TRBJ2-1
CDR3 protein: CASSFERPYYNEQFF
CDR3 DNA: TGTGCCAGCAGTTTTGAGCGGCCCTATTACAATGAGCAGTTCTTC

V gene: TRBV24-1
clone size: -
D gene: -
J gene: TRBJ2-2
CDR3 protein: CATSDRLRGGSTGELFF
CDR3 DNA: TGTGCCACCAGTGATCGACTCAGGGGCGGGAGCACCGGGGAGCTGTTTTTT

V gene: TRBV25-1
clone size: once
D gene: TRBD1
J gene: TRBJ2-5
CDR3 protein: CASSEWTGGPQETQYF
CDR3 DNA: TGTGCCAGCAGTGAATGGACAGGGGGGCCTCAAGAGACCCAGTACTTC

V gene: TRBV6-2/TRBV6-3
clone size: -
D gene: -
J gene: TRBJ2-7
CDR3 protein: CASSYLLGGGEQYF
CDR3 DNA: TGTGCCAGCAGTTACCTTCTCGGTGGGGGCGAGCAGTACTTC

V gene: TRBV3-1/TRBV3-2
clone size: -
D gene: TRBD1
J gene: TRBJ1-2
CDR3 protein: CASSQVGQPNYGYTF
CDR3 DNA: TGTGCCAGCAGCCAAGTGGGACAGCCTAACTATGGCTACACCTTC

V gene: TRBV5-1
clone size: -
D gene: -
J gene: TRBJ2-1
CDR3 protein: CASTLGGGPMGEQFF
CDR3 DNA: TGCGCCAGCACCCTTGGTGGCGGACCCATGGGGGAGCAGTTCTTC

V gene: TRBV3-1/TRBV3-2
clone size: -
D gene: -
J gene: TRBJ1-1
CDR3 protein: CASSRSGQRNTEAFF
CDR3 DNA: TGTGCCAGCAGCCGTTCAGGACAGCGGAACACTGAAGCTTTCTTT

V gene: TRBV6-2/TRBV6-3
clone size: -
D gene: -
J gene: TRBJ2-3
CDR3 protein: CASSEGWAGDTQYF
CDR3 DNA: TGTGCCAGCAGTGAGGGATGGGCGGGAGATACGCAGTATTTT

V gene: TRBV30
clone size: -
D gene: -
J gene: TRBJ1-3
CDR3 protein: CAWSVEEGNTIYF
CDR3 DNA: TGTGCCTGGAGTGTGGAGGAGGGAAACACCATATATTTT

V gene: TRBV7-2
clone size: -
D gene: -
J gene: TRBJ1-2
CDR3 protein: CASSLGSGMDMAYGYTF
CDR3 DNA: TGTGCCAGCAGCTTAGGGAGCGGCATGGACATGGCCTATGGCTACACCTTC

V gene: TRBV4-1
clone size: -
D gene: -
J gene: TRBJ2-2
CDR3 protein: CASSQGPLKGVLNGELFF
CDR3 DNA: TGCGCCAGCAGCCAAGGGCCGTTAAAGGGGGTTTTGAACGGGGAGCTGTTTTTT

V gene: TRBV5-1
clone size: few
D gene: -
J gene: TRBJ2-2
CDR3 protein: CASSSSGNTGELFF
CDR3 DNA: TGCGCCAGCAGCTCAAGCGGGAACACCGGGGAGCTGTTTTTT

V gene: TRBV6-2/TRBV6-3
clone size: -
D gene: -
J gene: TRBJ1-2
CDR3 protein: CASSLGLGSYGYTF
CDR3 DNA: TGTGCCAGCAGTTTGGGCCTCGGATCGTATGGCTACACCTTC

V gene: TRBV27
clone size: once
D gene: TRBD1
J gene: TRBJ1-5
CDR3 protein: CASRGQGTNQPQHF
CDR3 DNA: TGTGCCAGCAGGGGACAGGGAACGAATCAGCCCCAGCATTTT

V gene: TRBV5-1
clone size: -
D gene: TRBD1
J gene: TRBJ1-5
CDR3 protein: CASSTGTGSNQPQHF
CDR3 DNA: TGCGCCAGCAGCACCGGGACAGGGAGCAATCAGCCCCAGCATTTT